Detailed here is one T cell receptor (beta chain). Its antigen is as yet unknown. Possible read error: a much larger clone is one base away. A second PCR of roughly 6 to 12 cycles used a sample-barcoded 5' primer and a J-beta primer mix. TCRdb recomputed calls from the 5' RACE reads with MiXCR, one row per CDR3 protein. Of around 870,000 distinct CDR3 sequences listed, roughly 26% are singletons. The data were taken from a study of blood T cells in healthy people across ages. Study observations and caveats: Estimates based on one million T cells were treated as lower bounds. Higher diversity and more naive CD4+ cells were features of long-lived donors, compared to aged donors.

Healthy Russian Caucasian donors spanned ages about 6 to 100 years. PBMCs numbering at least 7 million were isolated per sample. What was sequenced was blood. The receptor's source is a woman older than 75 in good health.

The CDR3 DNA sequence: TGTGCCAGCAGATCCCCCGGGACACGCTATGGCTACACCTTC. Its translation is CASRSPGTRYGYTF. The V gene is TRBV28, the J gene TRBJ1-2, with D maybe TRBD1 (6 bases). CDR3 length equals 14 residues. The germline V and J ends were trimmed by 6 bases and 4 bases, with 15 bases remaining between them. Germline CDR1 is MDHEN and CDR2 is SYDVKM.